The 12 T cell receptor beta chains listed next were all sequenced from one sample in a study of blood T cells in healthy people across ages (dated by TCRdb to the mid-2010s). Library preparation was by 5' RACE. For sequencing, an Illumina HiSeq 2500 was employed. A second roughly 7 to 12 cycle PCR used a sample-barcoded 5' primer and a J-beta primer mix. In-frame beta chains were kept once TCRdb had trimmed the public reads at Q25 with fastp and called clones with MiXCR. Identical CDR3 proteins give one entry, which carries the most common genes and DNA. Across this sample there are approximately 940,000 distinct CDR3 sequences, with around 49% seen only once. Roughly 13% of the sample comes from the top ten. The sequencing sample was made of blood. These receptors all come from a man aged 30 to 45 in good health.

V gene TRBV7-2 combines with J gene TRBJ2-5; D remains unclear. CDR3 length: 14 amino acids. Germline V gives CDR1 SGHTA, CDR2 FQGNSA. The V gene lost 5 bases and the J gene lost 4 bases, with 14 bases spanning the gap. CDR3 coding DNA: TGTGCCAGCAGCCCAGGCGGAGTCAGAGAGACCCAGTACTTC. It codes for CASSPGGVRETQYF. Supplemented by reference TRBV7-2 and TRBJ2-5, the full variable domain reads GAGVSQSPSNKVTEKGKDVELRCDPISGHTALYWYRQSLGQGLEFLIYFQGNSAPDKSGLPSDRFSAERTGGSVSTLTIQRTQQEDSAVYLCASSPGGVRETQYFGPGTRLLVL.

This clonotype was observed a single time. This chain's CDR3 is CASRSGQAITNEKLFF. The CDR3 DNA sequence: TGTGCCAGCAGATCTGGACAGGCTATAACTAATGAAAAACTGTTTTTT. This chain joins TRBV28 and TRBJ1-4; TRBD1 matches at 7 bases. This CDR3 contains 16 residues. Trimming cost V 6 bases and J 1 base; bases outside gene matches: 8. CDR1 and CDR2 from the germline V gene are MDHEN and SYDVKM.

The chain couples TRBV6-6 to TRBJ2-1; 8 nucleotides align to TRBD2. The CDR3 covers 14 residues. V gave up 8 bases and J gave up 10 bases; unmatched junction bases: 13. Germline V gene lookup returns CDR1 MNHNY and CDR2 SVGAGI (reference sequence). CDR3 sequence (DNA): TGTGCCAGCCTTGGGATTAGCGGGGTCGGCGAGCAGTTCTTC. As protein: CASLGISGVGEQFF.

This clonotype has just a few counts. The chain joins TRBV10-3 to TRBJ2-6; D is perhaps TRBD2 (5 bases). V lost 6 bases and J lost 2, with 14 bases in between. Germline lookup yields CDR1 ENHRY and CDR2 SYGVKD. This CDR3 region has 16 residues. The CDR3 DNA sequence: TGTGCCATCAGGCCGGCGAGGGAAACTGGGGCCAACGTCCTGACTTTC. Translation: CAIRPARETGANVLTF.

This clonotype came up a few times. This chain connects TRBV7-9 to TRBJ2-7; a weak D match, TRBD2 (6 bases). This CDR3 has 14 residues. The V gene lost 5 bases and the J gene lost 3 bases, with 14 bases spanning the gap. Germline CDR1 is SEHNR and CDR2 is FQNEAQ (reference sequence). CDR3 bases: TGTGCCAGCAGCCCCGGGACGGACTACTACGAGCAGTACTTC. Translated: CASSPGTDYYEQYF.

This clonotype was detected a few times. The chain combines TRBV4-3 with TRBJ2-1; tentatively, D is TRBD2 (5 bases). This CDR3 has 15 amino acids. The germline V gene has CDR1 LGHNA and CDR2 YSLEER. The V end lost 0 bases, the J end lost 9 bases, and 15 bases lay between the germline ends. The CDR3 DNA reads TGCGCCAGCAGCCAAGATAAGGACTCCTGGTTTGAGCAGTTCTTC. It translates to CASSQDKDSWFEQFF.

This clonotype was found a few times. The chain combines TRBV3-1 with TRBJ2-2; no firm D call. CDR3 size: 14 residues. Germline CDR1 and CDR2: LGHDT and YNNKEL (reference sequence). V dropped 0 bases and J dropped 7 bases, with 9 bases sitting between them. CDR3 DNA: TGTGCCAGCAGCCAAGATCCGGTTAGCGGGGAGCTGTTTTTT. It yields the protein CASSQDPVSGELFF.

Points on this clonotype: This sequence may be a read error, since a much larger clone differs from it by one base. V usage is TRBV20-1 and J usage is TRBJ2-1; 13 nucleotides align to TRBD2. The CDR3 consists of 19 residues. CDR1 is DFQATT and CDR2 is SNEGSKA in the germline V gene (reference sequence). J was trimmed by 0 bases and V by 4 bases; bases with no gene match: 12. CDR3 DNA: TGCAGTGCTATCAGCCCCGGGACTAGCGGGGTGATCTCCTACAATGAGCAGTTCTTC. This gives the protein CSAISPGTSGVISYNEQFF.

The table lists this clonotype with a few counts. The rearrangement joins TRBV7-9 to TRBJ2-7; TRBD1 aligns across 7 bases. CDR3 length: 15 residues. Unmatched junction bases numbered 9, after V lost 1 base and J lost 6 bases. Germline CDR1 reads SEHNR; CDR2 reads FQNEAQ (reference sequence). The CDR3 DNA reads TGTGCCAGCAGCTTAGGCTCCGGGACAGAAGGCGAGCAGTACTTC. This gives the protein CASSLGSGTEGEQYF.

The chain couples TRBV20-1 to TRBJ2-5, with D hard to call. Germline V gene lookup returns CDR1 DFQATT and CDR2 SNEGSKA (reference sequence). This CDR3 spans 12 amino acids. The V end was cut by 6 bases, the J end by 5 bases, with 13 bases between. The CDR3 DNA reads as TGCAGTGCCAGAATCCAAAGGGAGACCCAGTACTTC. This sequence encodes CSARIQRETQYF.

This clonotype was seen a few times. This chain links TRBV12-3 or TRBV12-4 with TRBJ2-2; perhaps TRBD2 as D (5 bases). Trimming took off 5 bases at V and 5 bases at J, with 12 bases between the two ends. The CDR3 has 14 amino acids. CDR3 nucleotide sequence: TGTGCCAGCAGTCCCAGCCGACTAACCGGGGAGCTGTTTTTT. Amino acids: CASSPSRLTGELFF.

The table lists this clonotype with a few counts. The V and J genes are TRBV18 and TRBJ2-5; D is unresolved. The CDR3 length is 11 residues. The V gene's germline CDR1 is KGHSH and CDR2 LQKENI. The V and J ends lost 8 bases and 4 bases respectively, with 8 bases between them. As DNA, the CDR3 is TGTGCCAGCCGTTCGTCAGAGACCCAGTACTTC. It encodes CASRSSETQYF. Full variable domain (rest looked up from reference TRBV18 and TRBJ2-5): NAGVMQNPRHLVRRRGQEARLRCSPMKGHSHVYWYRQLPEEGLKFMVYLQKENIIDESGMPKERFSAEFPKEGPSILRIQQVVRGDSAAYFCASRSSETQYFGPGTRLLVL.